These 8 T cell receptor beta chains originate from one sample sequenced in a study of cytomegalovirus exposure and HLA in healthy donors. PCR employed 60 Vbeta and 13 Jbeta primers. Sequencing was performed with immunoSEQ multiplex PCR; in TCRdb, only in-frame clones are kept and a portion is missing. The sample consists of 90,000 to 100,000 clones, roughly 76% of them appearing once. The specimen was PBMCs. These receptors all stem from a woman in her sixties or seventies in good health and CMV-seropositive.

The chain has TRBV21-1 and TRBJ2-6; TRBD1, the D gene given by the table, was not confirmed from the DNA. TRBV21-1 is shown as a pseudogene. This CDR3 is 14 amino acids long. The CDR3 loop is CAPPGVSGANVLTF. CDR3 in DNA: TGTGCCCCCCCAGGGGTCTCTGGGGCCAACGTCCTGACTTTC.

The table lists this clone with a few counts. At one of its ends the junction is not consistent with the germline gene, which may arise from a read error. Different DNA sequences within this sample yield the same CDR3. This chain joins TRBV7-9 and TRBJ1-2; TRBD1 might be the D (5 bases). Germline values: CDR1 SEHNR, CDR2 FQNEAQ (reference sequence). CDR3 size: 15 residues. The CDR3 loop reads CASSQERLARDGYTF. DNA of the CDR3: TGCGCCAGCAGCCAAGAAAGACTGGCCAGGGATGGCTACACCTTC.

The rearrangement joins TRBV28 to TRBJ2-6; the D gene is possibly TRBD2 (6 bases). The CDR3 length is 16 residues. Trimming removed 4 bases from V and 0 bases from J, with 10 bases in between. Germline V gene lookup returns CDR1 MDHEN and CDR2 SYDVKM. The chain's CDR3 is CASSSGGSSGANVLTF. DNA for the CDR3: TGTGCCAGCAGTTCTGGGGGGAGCTCTGGGGCCAACGTCCTGACTTTC.

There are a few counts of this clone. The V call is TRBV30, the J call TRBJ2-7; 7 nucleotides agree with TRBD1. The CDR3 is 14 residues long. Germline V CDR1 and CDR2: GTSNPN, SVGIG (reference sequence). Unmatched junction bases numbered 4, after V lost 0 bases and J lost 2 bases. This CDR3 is CAWSVQRGPYEQYF. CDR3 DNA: TGTGCCTGGAGTGTACAGAGGGGGCCCTACGAGCAGTACTTC.

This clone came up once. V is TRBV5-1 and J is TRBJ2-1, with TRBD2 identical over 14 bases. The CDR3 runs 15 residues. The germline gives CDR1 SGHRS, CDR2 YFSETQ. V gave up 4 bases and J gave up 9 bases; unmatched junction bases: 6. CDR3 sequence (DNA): TGCGCCAGCAGCGTGACTAGCGGGAGGGTAGGTGAGCAGTTCTTC. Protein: CASSVTSGRVGEQFF.

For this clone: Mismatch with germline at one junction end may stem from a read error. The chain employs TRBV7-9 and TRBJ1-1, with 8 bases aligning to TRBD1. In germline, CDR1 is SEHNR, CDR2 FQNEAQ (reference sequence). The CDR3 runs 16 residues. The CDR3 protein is CSSSLGTGDKNTEAFF. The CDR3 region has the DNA TGTTCCAGCAGCCTGGGGACAGGAGATAAGAACACTGAAGCTTTCTTT.

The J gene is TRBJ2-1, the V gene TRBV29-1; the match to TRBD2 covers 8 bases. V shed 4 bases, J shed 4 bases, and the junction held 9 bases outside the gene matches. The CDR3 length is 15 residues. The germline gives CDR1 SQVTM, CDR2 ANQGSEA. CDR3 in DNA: TGCAGCGTTGTGTCCGGGACTAGTGGGTACAATGAGCAGTTCTTC. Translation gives CSVVSGTSGYNEQFF.

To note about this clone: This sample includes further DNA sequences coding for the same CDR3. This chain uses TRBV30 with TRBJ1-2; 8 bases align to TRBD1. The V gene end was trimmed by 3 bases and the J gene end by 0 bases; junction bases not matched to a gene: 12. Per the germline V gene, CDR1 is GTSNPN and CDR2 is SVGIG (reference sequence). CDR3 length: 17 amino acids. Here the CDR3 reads CAWRPYLAGGPNYGYTF. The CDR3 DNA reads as TGTGCCTGGAGACCGTATCTAGCAGGGGGCCCTAACTATGGCTACACCTTC.